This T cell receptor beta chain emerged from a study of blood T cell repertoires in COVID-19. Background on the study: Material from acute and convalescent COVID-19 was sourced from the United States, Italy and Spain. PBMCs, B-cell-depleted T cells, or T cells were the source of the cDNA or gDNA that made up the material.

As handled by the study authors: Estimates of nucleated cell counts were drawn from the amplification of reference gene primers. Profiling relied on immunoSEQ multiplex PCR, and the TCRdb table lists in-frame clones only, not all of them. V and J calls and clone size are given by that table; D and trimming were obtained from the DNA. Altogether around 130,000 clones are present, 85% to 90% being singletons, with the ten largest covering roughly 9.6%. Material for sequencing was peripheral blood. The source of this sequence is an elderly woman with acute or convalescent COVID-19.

CDR3 loop: CASSEEAGFGGELFF. The CDR3 bases are TGTGCCAGCAGTGAAGAGGCGGGATTCGGCGGGGAGCTGTTTTTT. The chain links TRBV2 to TRBJ2-2, with D maybe TRBD2 (6 bases). Germline CDR1 is SNHLY and CDR2 is FYNNEI. The CDR3 is 15 residues long. V was clipped by 1 base and J by 7 bases, with 13 bases between them. The complete variable domain, with remaining parts taken from reference TRBV2 and TRBJ2-2, reads EPEVTQTPSHQVTQMGQEVILRCVPISNHLYFYWYRQILGQKVEFLVSFYNNEISEKSEIFDDQFSVERPDGSNFTLKIRSTKLEDSAMYFCASSEEAGFGGELFFGEGSRLTVL.